This T cell receptor beta chain was recovered during a study of blood T cell repertoires in COVID-19. Study in general: COVID-19 samples collected from the United States, Italy and Spain covered acute and convalescent phases.

Per the original data handling: By means of reference gene primer amplification, nucleated cell counts were estimated. Clones were sequenced by immunoSEQ multiplex PCR, and TCRdb holds only the in-frame ones, with some missing. That table is the source of V, J and clone size, and D and trimming were worked out from the DNA. The sample lists some 450,000 clones, about 87% occurring once. The CDR3 has 16 residues. Germline trimming cut 0 bases from V and 2 bases from J; bases unmatched to any gene: 6. Looked up from germline, CDR1 is SGHRS and CDR2 is YFSETQ. Sequencing was carried out using peripheral blood. This chain connects TRBV5-1 to TRBJ2-7; 9 positions agree with TRBD2. The TCR sequence derives from a woman between 50 and 59 years old with COVID-19, enrolled during active disease. The CDR3 here is CASSLEASGATYEQYF. The CDR3 region has the DNA TGCGCCAGCAGCTTGGAGGCTAGCGGGGCTACCTACGAGCAGTACTTC.